The next 3 T cell receptor beta chains were all read from a single sample in a study of T cell responses to AZD1222 COVID-19 vaccine listed by TCRdb under 2021. The library was generated by the immunoSEQ multiplex PCR assay. Entries here come from immuneACCESS through TCRdb and include only in-frame sequences with V and J called. Some clones fail to appear in such tables; in the studies checked, an unresolved V gene covers under half of the shortfall, and the cause of the remainder is unknown. Recorded for this sample are 180,000 or so clones; 80% to 95% of them occurred a single time. 1.5% to 2% of the sample rests with the top ten. According to the study, the label for this sample's time point signals: about 28 days (+/-7) after the second vaccine dose. Specimen: peripheral blood, collected 28 days after the second AZD1222 dose. These receptors all stem from an adult who received the AZD1222 COVID-19 vaccine.

J is TRBJ1-4 and V is TRBV11-2; no definite D call. CDR3 length equals 13 residues. Trimming cost V 5 bases and J 6 bases, with 10 bases left between them. The germline CDR1 and CDR2 sequences are SGHAT and FQNNGV. The CDR3 reads CASSPIIYEKLFF. CDR3 sequence (DNA): TGTGCCAGCAGCCCCATCATATATGAAAAACTGTTTTTT.

The chain couples TRBV19 to TRBJ2-7; perhaps TRBD1 as D (6 bases). Trimming shortened V by 2 bases and J by 2 bases, and 10 bases separated the two germline ends. The length of the CDR3 is 14 residues. The germline gives CDR1 LNHDA, CDR2 SQIVND (reference sequence). Here the CDR3 reads CASSIPGQAYEQYF. The CDR3 coding sequence is TGTGCCAGTAGTATACCGGGACAAGCCTACGAGCAGTACTTC.

The chain employs TRBV6-5 and TRBJ1-6; no definite D call. V lost 7 bases, J lost 3 bases, and 7 bases lay in between. Germline CDR1 reads MNHEY; CDR2 reads SVGAGI. CDR3 size: 13 residues. The CDR3 region is CASKWVYNSPLHF. As DNA, the CDR3 is TGTGCCAGCAAATGGGTCTATAATTCACCCCTCCACTTT.